This TCR beta chain was recorded in a study of post-analysis software for immune sequencing data. Study-wide background: Both relapsing-remitting and secondary progressive multiple sclerosis featured among the disease courses, as did progressive-relapsing multiple sclerosis.

Notes on the study in general: Normalized Chao1 diversity was significantly lower in multiple sclerosis patients than in controls. Samples sharing a preparation batch grouped tightly together when assessed by F measure. Controls showed lower frequencies than patients for 5 or 6 TRBV segments, and TRBV5-6, TRBV5-1 and TRBV20-1 were among these.

There are a few counts of this clonotype. Its antigen is not identified. Per germline, CDR1 MDHEN and CDR2 SYDVKM. The CDR3 runs 16 residues. Trimming removed 6 bases from V and 3 bases from J, with 20 bases in between. Included in the TCR beta cDNA libraries were unique molecular identifiers. T cells numbering roughly 1 to 10 million yielded roughly 0.5 million cDNA molecules. TCRdb re-called the PCR reads with MiXCR, one entry per CDR3 protein. The table records around 400,000 distinct CDR3 sequences, approximately 39% of them present only once. Sequencing used blood. The receptor was derived from a girl between 2 and 10 years old with multiple sclerosis. V gene TRBV28 combines with J gene TRBJ1-2; TRBD1 might be the D (5 bases). This CDR3 is CASSSLVRGRDYGYTF. For the CDR3, the DNA is TGTGCCAGCAGCAGTTTAGTCCGGGGGAGGGACTATGGCTACACCTTC.